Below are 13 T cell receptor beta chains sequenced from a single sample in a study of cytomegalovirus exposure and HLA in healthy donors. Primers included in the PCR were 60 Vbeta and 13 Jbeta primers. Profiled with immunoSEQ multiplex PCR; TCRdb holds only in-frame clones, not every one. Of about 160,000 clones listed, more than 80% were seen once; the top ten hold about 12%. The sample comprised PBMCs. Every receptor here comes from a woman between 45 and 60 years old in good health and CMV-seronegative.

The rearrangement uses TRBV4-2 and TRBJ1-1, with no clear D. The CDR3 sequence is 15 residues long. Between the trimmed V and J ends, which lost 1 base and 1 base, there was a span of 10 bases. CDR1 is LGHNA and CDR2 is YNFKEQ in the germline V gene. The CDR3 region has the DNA TGTGCCAGCAGCCAAGTTATGGCGGAGAACACTGAAGCTTTCTTT. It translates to CASSQVMAENTEAFF.

The CDR3 bases are TGTGCCAGCAGGGAGATAGCGGGGGGGCTATACGAGCAGTACTTC. Translation gives CASREIAGGLYEQYF. The chain recombines TRBV7-9 with TRBJ2-7; 11 bases align to TRBD2. Germline CDR1 is SEHNR and CDR2 is FQNEAQ (reference sequence). The ends lost 6 bases at V and 4 bases at J; junction bases unmatched: 8. This CDR3 is built from 15 residues.

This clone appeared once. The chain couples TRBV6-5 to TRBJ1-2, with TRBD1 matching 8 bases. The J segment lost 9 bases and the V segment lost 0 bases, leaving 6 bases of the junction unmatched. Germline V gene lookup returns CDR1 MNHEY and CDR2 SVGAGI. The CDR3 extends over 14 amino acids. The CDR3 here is CASSYSDRGKSYTF. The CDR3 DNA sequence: TGTGCCAGCAGTTACTCAGACAGGGGCAAGAGCTACACCTTC.

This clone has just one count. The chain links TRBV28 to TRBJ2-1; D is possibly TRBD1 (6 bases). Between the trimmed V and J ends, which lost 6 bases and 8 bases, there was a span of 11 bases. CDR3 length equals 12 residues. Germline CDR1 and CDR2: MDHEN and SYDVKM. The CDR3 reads CASSLNRDEQFF. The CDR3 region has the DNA TGTGCCAGCAGCCTTAACAGGGATGAGCAGTTCTTC.

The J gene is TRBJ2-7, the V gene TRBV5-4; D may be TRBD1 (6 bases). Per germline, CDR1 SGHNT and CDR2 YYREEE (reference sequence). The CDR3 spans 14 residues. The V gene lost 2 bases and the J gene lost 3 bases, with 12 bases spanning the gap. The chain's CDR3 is CASSFRPGDYEQYF. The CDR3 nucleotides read TGTGCCAGCAGCTTTAGGCCAGGGGACTACGAGCAGTACTTC. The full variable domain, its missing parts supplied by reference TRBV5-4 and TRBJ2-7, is ETGVTQSPTHLIKTRGQQVTLRCSSQSGHNTVSWYQQALGQGPQFIFQYYREEENGRGNFPPRFSGLQFPNYSSELNVNALELDDSALYLCASSFRPGDYEQYFGPGTRLTVT.

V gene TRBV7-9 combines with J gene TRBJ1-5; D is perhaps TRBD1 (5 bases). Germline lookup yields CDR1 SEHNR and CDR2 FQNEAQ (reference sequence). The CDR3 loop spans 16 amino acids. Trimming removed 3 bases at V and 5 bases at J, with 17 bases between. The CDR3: CASSLGAVRGDQPQHF. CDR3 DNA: TGTGCCAGCAGCTTGGGAGCAGTTCGGGGGGATCAGCCCCAGCATTTT. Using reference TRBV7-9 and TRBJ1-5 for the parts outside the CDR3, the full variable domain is DTGVSQNPRHKITKRGQNVTFRCDPISEHNRLYWYRQTLGQGPEFLTYFQNEAQLEKSRLLSDRFSAERPKGSFSTLEIQRTEQGDSAMYLCASSLGAVRGDQPQHFGDGTRLSIL.

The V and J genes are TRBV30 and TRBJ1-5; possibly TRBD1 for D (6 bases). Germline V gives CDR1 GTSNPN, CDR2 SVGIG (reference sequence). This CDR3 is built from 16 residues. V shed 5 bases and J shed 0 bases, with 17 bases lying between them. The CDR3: CAWPRGGECSNQPQHF. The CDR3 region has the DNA TGTGCCTGGCCTAGAGGGGGGGAGTGTAGCAATCAGCCCCAGCATTTT.

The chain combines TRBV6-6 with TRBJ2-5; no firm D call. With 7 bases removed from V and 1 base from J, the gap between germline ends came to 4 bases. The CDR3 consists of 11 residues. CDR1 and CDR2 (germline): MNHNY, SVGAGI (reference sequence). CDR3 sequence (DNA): TGTGCCAGCAACAGCCAAGAGACCCAGTACTTC. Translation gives CASNSQETQYF.

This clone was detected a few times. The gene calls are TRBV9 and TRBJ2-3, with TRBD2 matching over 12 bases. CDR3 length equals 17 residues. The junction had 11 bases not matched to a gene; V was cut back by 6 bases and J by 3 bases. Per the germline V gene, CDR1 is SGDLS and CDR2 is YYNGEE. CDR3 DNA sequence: TGTGCCAGCACCAACGGGGAGACTAGCGGGAGAACAGATACGCAGTATTTT. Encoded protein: CASTNGETSGRTDTQYF.

For the CDR3, the DNA is TGTGCCAGCAGCCCCGTAGCGGGGGCGCAGGGCAATCAGCCCCAGCATTTT. It yields the protein CASSPVAGAQGNQPQHF. The rearrangement uses TRBV7-2 and TRBJ1-5, with D possibly matching TRBD1 (6 bases). Per the germline V gene, CDR1 is SGHTA and CDR2 is FQGNSA. Trimming removed 5 bases at V and 2 bases at J, with 19 bases between. The CDR3 loop spans 17 amino acids.

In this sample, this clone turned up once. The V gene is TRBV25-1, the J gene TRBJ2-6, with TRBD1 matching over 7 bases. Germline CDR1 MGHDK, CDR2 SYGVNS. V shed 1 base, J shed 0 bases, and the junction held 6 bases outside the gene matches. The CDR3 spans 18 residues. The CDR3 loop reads CASSEWTGDSSGANVLTF. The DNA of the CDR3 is TGTGCCAGCAGTGAATGGACAGGCGATAGCTCTGGGGCCAACGTCCTGACTTTC.

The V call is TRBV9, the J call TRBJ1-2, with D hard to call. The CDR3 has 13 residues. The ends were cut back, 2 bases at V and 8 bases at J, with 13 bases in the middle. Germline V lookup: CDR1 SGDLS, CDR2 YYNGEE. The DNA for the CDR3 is TGTGCCAGCAGCGTCGACCCCCTCGGGGGCTACACCTTC. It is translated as CASSVDPLGGYTF.

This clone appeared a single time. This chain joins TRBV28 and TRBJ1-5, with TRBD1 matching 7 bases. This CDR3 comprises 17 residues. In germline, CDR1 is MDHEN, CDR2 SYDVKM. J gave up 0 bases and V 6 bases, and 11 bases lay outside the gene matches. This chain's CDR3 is CASSYVGTDYSNQPQHF. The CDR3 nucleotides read TGTGCCAGCAGCTATGTCGGGACAGACTATAGCAATCAGCCCCAGCATTTT.